This T cell receptor beta chain is from a study of blood T cell repertoires in COVID-19. The data were produced by immunoSEQ multiplex PCR, yet TCRdb's version contains in-frame clones alone and is incomplete. This repertoire shows 35,000 to 45,000 clones, around 80% found once; its top ten account for around 20%. Germline assignment: CDR1 SGHNT and CDR2 YYREEE (reference sequence). CDR3 size: 14 residues. The ends were cut back, 4 bases at V and 1 base at J, with 9 bases in the middle. The chain couples TRBV5-4 to TRBJ1-5, with D perhaps TRBD1 (5 bases). The sequenced sample consisted of peripheral blood. This TCR was recovered from a man between 65 and 85 years old with acute or convalescent COVID-19. The CDR3 DNA follows: TGTGCCAGCAGCCGGGGGGGGAGCAATCAGCCCCAGCATTTT. Amino acids: CASSRGGSNQPQHF.